This passage covers 21 T cell receptor beta chains from one sample sequenced in a study of control samples from healthy donors and cancer patients. Sequencing used immunoSEQ multiplex PCR; TCRdb keeps in-frame clones, though not all of them. The sample gives roughly 95,000 clones, approximately 90% of which show up once; nearly 0.95% is in the top ten. The specimen was blood. Source of these receptors: a woman aged 30 to 39 in good health.

The V and J genes are TRBV5-4 and TRBJ2-5; 7 bases align to TRBD2. There are 17 residues in the CDR3. With 1 base clipped from V and 5 bases from J, the junction kept 14 bases outside the gene matches. Germline V gene data show CDR1 as SGHNT and CDR2 as YYREEE (reference sequence). CDR3 DNA sequence: TGTGCCAGCAGCTTGAAGAGCCGACTAGCCACTCGGGAGACCCAGTACTTC. It specifies CASSLKSRLATRETQYF.

The chain uses TRBV15 and TRBJ1-5; maybe TRBD1 (6 bases). The length of the CDR3 is 13 residues. V was shortened by 4 bases and J by 7 bases, with 11 bases between the two germline ends. CDR1 is LNHNV, CDR2 YYDKDF, per germline (reference sequence). CDR3 protein: CATSNRVRQPQHF. The CDR3 DNA reads TGTGCCACCAGCAACAGGGTGAGGCAGCCCCAGCATTTT.

The chain combines TRBV3-1 (or the pseudogene TRBV3-2) with TRBJ1-3; D remains unclear. The CDR3 is 16 residues long. Trimming left V 3 bases short and J 7 bases short, with 19 bases between. The germline CDR1 and CDR2 sequences are LGHDT and YNNKEL (reference sequence). CDR3 in amino acids: CASSQAGSFGRNTIYF. CDR3 coding DNA: TGTGCCAGCAGCCAGGCCGGGTCCTTTGGAAGGAACACCATATATTTT.

This chain joins TRBV18 and TRBJ1-2; perhaps TRBD1 as D (6 bases). The V gene lost 3 bases and the J gene lost 0 bases, with 11 bases spanning the gap. Germline V gives CDR1 KGHSH, CDR2 LQKENI. The CDR3 has 15 amino acids. The CDR3 bases are TGTGCCAGCTCACCCAGACAGGAAGCTAACTATGGCTACACCTTC. This gives the protein CASSPRQEANYGYTF. Using reference TRBV18 and TRBJ1-2 for the parts outside the CDR3, the full variable domain is NAGVMQNPRHLVRRRGQEARLRCSPMKGHSHVYWYRQLPEEGLKFMVYLQKENIIDESGMPKERFSAEFPKEGPSILRIQQVVRGDSAAYFCASSPRQEANYGYTFGSGTRLTVV.

Only a few counts were recorded for this clone. J is TRBJ1-4 and V is TRBV19; 10 positions match TRBD1. The CDR3 is 17 residues long. The junction had 11 bases not matched to a gene; V was cut back by 5 bases and J by 5 bases. Per germline, CDR1 LNHDA and CDR2 SQIVND (reference sequence). CDR3 coding DNA: TGTGCCAGTAGTGCCCGGGACAGGGGACGCCTGAATGAAAAACTGTTTTTT. Its translation: CASSARDRGRLNEKLFF.

On this clone: The same CDR3 arises from other DNA sequences in this sample as well. The chain couples TRBV24-1 to TRBJ2-1; D gene ambiguous. The ends were cut back, 2 bases at V and 0 bases at J, with 10 bases in the middle. The germline gives CDR1 KGHDR, CDR2 SFDVKD. This CDR3 comprises 16 residues. This chain's CDR3 is CATSDSGRSSYNEQFF. CDR3 DNA sequence: TGTGCCACCAGTGATTCGGGCAGGAGCTCCTACAATGAGCAGTTCTTC.

This clone was recorded only once. The gene calls are TRBV19 and TRBJ1-5; D possibly corresponds to TRBD1 (5 bases). The germline V and J ends were trimmed by 7 bases and 5 bases, with 12 bases remaining between them. Per the germline V gene, CDR1 is LNHDA and CDR2 is SQIVND (reference sequence). The CDR3 has 13 residues. This CDR3 is CASTPMGDQPQHF. The CDR3, as DNA: TGTGCCAGTACCCCCATGGGGGATCAGCCCCAGCATTTT.

The rearrangement links TRBV24-1 to TRBJ1-6, with TRBD1 identical over 10 bases. With 9 bases clipped from V and 4 bases from J, the junction kept 2 bases outside the gene matches. CDR1 is KGHDR, CDR2 SFDVKD, per germline. This CDR3 comprises 14 residues. CDR3 sequence reads: CATPGQGYNSPLHF. CDR3 nucleotide sequence: TGTGCCACCCCGGGACAGGGGTATAATTCACCCCTCCACTTT.

This chain connects TRBV6-5 to TRBJ1-5; D call uncertain. The germline gives CDR1 MNHEY, CDR2 SVGAGI. Trimming cost V 6 bases and J 2 bases, with 5 bases left between them. There are 12 residues in the CDR3. DNA for the CDR3: TGTGCCAGCAGCGGACGCAATCAGCCCCAGCATTTT. Translated, it gives CASSGRNQPQHF.

V gene TRBV7-2 combines with J gene TRBJ2-2; 13 nucleotides line up with TRBD2. The ends lost 4 bases at V and 9 bases at J; junction bases unmatched: 5. Germline values: CDR1 SGHTA, CDR2 FQGNSA. CDR3 length: 15 amino acids. CDR3 sequence reads: CASSSWTSGGRELFF. The CDR3 DNA reads TGTGCCAGCAGCTCCTGGACTAGCGGGGGCCGGGAGCTGTTTTTT. The whole variable domain, remainder taken from reference TRBV7-2 and TRBJ2-2, is GAGVSQSPSNKVTEKGKDVELRCDPISGHTALYWYRQSLGQGLEFLIYFQGNSAPDKSGLPSDRFSAERTGGSVSTLTIQRTQQEDSAVYLCASSSWTSGGRELFFGEGSRLTVL.

The CDR3 loop reads CASSPSYGYTF. In DNA, the CDR3 is TGTGCCAGCAGCCCATCCTATGGCTACACCTTC. The chain is built from TRBV6-2 or TRBV6-3 and TRBJ1-2; no clear D gene. The length of the CDR3 is 11 residues. Trimming took off 6 bases at V and 4 bases at J, with 6 bases between the two ends. Germline values: CDR1 MNHEY, CDR2 SVGEGT.

This clone is a singleton in its sample. The rearrangement links TRBV3-1 (or the pseudogene TRBV3-2) to TRBJ2-7; no reliable D call. This CDR3 has 13 amino acids. Trimming left V 4 bases short and J 4 bases short, with 11 bases between. Germline V gene lookup returns CDR1 LGHDT and CDR2 YNNKEL (reference sequence). The CDR3 nucleotides are TGTGCCAGCAGCCCCTTTGATGGGTACGAGCAGTACTTC. The encoded protein is CASSPFDGYEQYF.

This chain uses TRBV18 with TRBJ1-5, with D possibly being TRBD1 (5 bases). Deletions cut 0 bases from V and 1 base from J, with 10 bases between. Germline loops: CDR1 KGHSH, CDR2 LQKENI. CDR3 length: 16 residues. CDR3 DNA: TGTGCCAGCTCACCACCTTCGACAGCAAGCAATCAGCCCCAGCATTTT. The encoded protein is CASSPPSTASNQPQHF.

This clone is a singleton in its sample. The V and J genes are TRBV5-1 and TRBJ1-1; D might be TRBD1 (6 bases). V was clipped by 4 bases and J by 5 bases, with 18 bases between them. Germline CDR1 and CDR2: SGHRS and YFSETQ. This CDR3 is built from 15 residues. The DNA of the CDR3 is TGCGCCAGCAGCCCCCAGACAGGCATAACAACTGAAGCTTTCTTT. The encoded protein is CASSPQTGITTEAFF. Full variable domain (remainder filled in from reference TRBV5-1 and TRBJ1-1): KAGVTQTPRYLIKTRGQQVTLSCSPISGHRSVSWYQQTPGQGLQFLFEYFSETQRNKGNFPGRFSGRQFSNSRSEMNVSTLELGDSALYLCASSPQTGITTEAFFGQGTRLTVV.

Within the sample, this clone is medium-sized (0.01 to 0.1%). This chain uses TRBV28 with TRBJ1-1, with a possible D match to TRBD1 (5 bases). The V and J ends lost 3 bases and 1 base respectively, with 18 bases between them. Germline loops: CDR1 MDHEN, CDR2 SYDVKM. The CDR3 loop spans 17 amino acids. The CDR3: CASSFRGRLRGNTEAFF. For the CDR3, the DNA is TGTGCCAGCAGTTTTCGGGGACGCCTAAGGGGGAACACTGAAGCTTTCTTT.

This clone was seen just once. The V and J genes are TRBV29-1 and TRBJ1-3, with 9 bases fitting TRBD1. CDR1 is SQVTM, CDR2 ANQGSEA, per germline. The CDR3 has 16 residues. V shed 6 bases and J 1 base; nucleotides not matched to a gene: 10. The CDR3: CSVLPGQGWSGNTIYF. CDR3 DNA sequence: TGCAGCGTCCTCCCGGGACAGGGTTGGTCTGGAAACACCATATATTTT.

The chain links TRBV7-9 to TRBJ2-2; 8 positions agree with TRBD2. The germline V gene encodes CDR1 SEHNR and CDR2 FQNEAQ (reference sequence). The trim removed 1 base at V and 9 bases at J, leaving 13 bases unmatched. CDR3 length: 17 amino acids. The CDR3 region is CASSLVGGRSVNRELFF. For the CDR3, the DNA is TGTGCCAGCAGCTTAGTTGGCGGGAGGAGTGTAAACCGGGAGCTGTTTTTT.

This chain joins TRBV6-5 and TRBJ1-2; D unresolved. The CDR3 runs to 15 residues. Looked up from germline, CDR1 is MNHEY and CDR2 is SVGAGI. V lost 5 bases and J 3 bases, leaving 16 bases between the germline ends. CDR3 in DNA: TGTGCCAGCAGTCTAGCCGGGCCTTGGGACTATGGCTACACCTTC. Its translation is CASSLAGPWDYGYTF.

The J gene is TRBJ1-4, the V gene TRBV21-1. TRBV21-1 is a pseudogene. The CDR3 runs to 15 residues. The CDR3 spells CASSSNPSSGEKLFF. The DNA for the CDR3 is TGTGCCAGCAGCAGTAACCCCTCCTCGGGTGAAAAACTGTTTTTT.

V and J are TRBV5-1 and TRBJ1-5, with 7 positions matching TRBD1. Trimming removed 0 bases from V and 6 bases from J; junction bases left unmatched: 6. This CDR3 contains 15 residues. Germline V gene lookup returns CDR1 SGHRS and CDR2 YFSETQ. The CDR3 loop is CASSLATGLGQPQHF. DNA of the CDR3: TGCGCCAGCAGCTTGGCGACAGGGCTGGGTCAGCCCCAGCATTTT.

This clone was picked up one time. The chain joins TRBV10-2 to TRBJ2-1; 16 bases are shared with TRBD2. The trim removed 4 bases at V and 7 bases at J, leaving 10 bases unmatched. There are 18 residues in the CDR3. The germline V gene encodes CDR1 WSHSY and CDR2 SAAADI. CDR3 region: CASSAVPGLAGGRNEQFF. The CDR3 DNA reads as TGCGCCAGCAGTGCCGTCCCGGGACTAGCGGGGGGGCGGAATGAGCAGTTCTTC.